Presented here are 14 T cell receptor beta chains from one specimen sequenced in a study of blood T cell repertoires in COVID-19. Sequencing used immunoSEQ multiplex PCR; TCRdb keeps in-frame clones, though not all of them. The sample includes 320,000 or so clones, roughly 85% seen only once; the top ten take about 2%. Sequencing was done on a sample of PBMCs or T cells enriched from blood (not recorded which). These receptors were collected from a woman in her thirties who had been exposed to COVID-19.

This clone has just one count. This rearrangement joins TRBV7-9 to TRBJ2-1; the match to TRBD2 covers 11 bases. Trimming cost V 1 base and J 4 bases; bases outside gene matches: 3. This CDR3 has 16 amino acids. Germline values: CDR1 SEHNR, CDR2 FQNEAQ (reference sequence). The CDR3 DNA is TGTGCCAGCAGCTTAGGGCTAGCGGGAGGATACAATGAGCAGTTCTTC. Translated, it gives CASSLGLAGGYNEQFF.

The rearrangement uses TRBV28 and TRBJ1-3; the D gene is possibly TRBD1 (5 bases). This CDR3 has 16 residues. V lost 4 bases, J lost 0 bases, and 13 bases lay in between. Germline V gene lookup returns CDR1 MDHEN and CDR2 SYDVKM. In DNA form, the CDR3 reads TGTGCCAGCAGTTCTCCGGACGGGGGCTCTGGAAACACCATATATTTT. Translating gives CASSSPDGGSGNTIYF.

This clone appeared a single time. This chain joins TRBV24-1 and TRBJ2-5, with 7 bases aligning to TRBD1. Germline V gene sequence: CDR1 KGHDR, CDR2 SFDVKD. The V segment lost 0 bases and the J segment 4 bases; nucleotides outside the gene matches: 7. This CDR3 is 16 amino acids long. CDR3 sequence (DNA): TGTGCCACCAGTGATTTGCGAGGGGGCGCATCAGAGACCCAGTACTTC. This translates into CATSDLRGGASETQYF.

This chain joins TRBV4-3 and TRBJ2-2; unclear D gene. V lost 0 bases, J lost 8 bases, and 13 bases lay in between. CDR3 length equals 15 residues. CDR1 and CDR2 (germline): LGHNA, YSLEER. CDR3 in amino acids: CASSQDLQTGGELFF. DNA for the CDR3: TGCGCCAGCAGCCAAGATCTGCAGACTGGAGGGGAGCTGTTTTTT.

The rearrangement links TRBV5-1 to TRBJ1-4; weak D call: TRBD1 (6 bases). Trimming shortened V by 3 bases and J by 2 bases, and 11 bases separated the two germline ends. CDR3 size: 15 residues. Germline-derived CDR1 and CDR2 are SGHRS and YFSETQ. CDR3 amino acids: CASSYGTTTNEKLFF. The DNA of the CDR3 is TGCGCCAGCAGCTACGGGACAACTACTAATGAAAAACTGTTTTTT.

J is TRBJ1-6 and V is TRBV27, with TRBD1 as a possible D gene (5 bases). Trimming removed 6 bases from V and 8 bases from J, with 14 bases in between. This CDR3 has 14 residues. CDR1 is MNHEY and CDR2 is SMNVEV in the germline V gene (reference sequence). CDR3 sequence reads: CASRLGAWDSPLHF. The CDR3 DNA is TGTGCCAGCAGATTAGGGGCCTGGGATTCACCCCTCCACTTT.

The V and J genes are TRBV2 and TRBJ2-7, with D uncertain. Germline V lookup: CDR1 SNHLY, CDR2 FYNNEI. Trimming took 8 bases from V and 2 from J, leaving 7 bases between them. CDR3 length: 11 residues. CDR3 in DNA: TGTGCCAGCTGTCTAACCTACGAGCAGTACTTC. It is translated as CASCLTYEQYF.

The V call is TRBV28, the J call TRBJ2-7; possibly TRBD1 for D (6 bases). The CDR3 length is 15 residues. The V and J ends lost 3 bases and 1 base respectively, with 13 bases between them. The germline V gene encodes CDR1 MDHEN and CDR2 SYDVKM. CDR3 bases: TGTGCCAGCAGTTTGCTAACAGGGAGATCCTACGAGCAGTACTTC. Translated: CASSLLTGRSYEQYF.

The genes are TRBV6-4 and TRBJ2-3, with D hard to call. Trimming removed 3 bases at V and 0 bases at J, with 7 bases between. The CDR3 runs to 14 residues. From germline, CDR1 is MRHNA and CDR2 SNTAGT. The CDR3 sequence is CASSETFSTDTQYF. For the CDR3, the DNA is TGTGCCAGCAGTGAAACTTTTAGCACAGATACGCAGTATTTT.

The V gene is TRBV6-4, the J gene TRBJ2-3; 8 bases are shared with TRBD2. Germline CDR1 and CDR2: MRHNA and SNTAGT. The J segment lost 5 bases and the V segment lost 4 bases, leaving 11 bases of the junction unmatched. The CDR3 extends over 16 amino acids. The CDR3 loop is CASSATGLAPGDTQYF. Written as DNA, the CDR3 is TGTGCCAGCAGTGCAACTGGACTAGCCCCCGGAGATACGCAGTATTTT.

J is TRBJ1-2 and V is TRBV5-4, with 7 bases lining up with TRBD1. Germline V gene data show CDR1 as SGHNT and CDR2 as YYREEE (reference sequence). The CDR3 runs to 14 residues. V shed 0 bases and J 5 bases; nucleotides not matched to a gene: 4. The CDR3 is CASSLATGTYGYTF. The CDR3 region has the DNA TGTGCCAGCAGCTTGGCGACAGGGACATATGGCTACACCTTC.

The chain joins TRBV4-1 to TRBJ1-4; TRBD1 aligns across 9 bases. V trimming: 5 bases; J trimming: 6 bases; junction bases outside the gene matches: 13. Germline V gene sequence: CDR1 MGHRA, CDR2 YSYEKL. This CDR3 region has 17 residues. The CDR3, as DNA: TGCGCCAGCAGCTCCTCCGGGACAGGGATTTCGCATGAAAAACTGTTTTTT. Residues: CASSSSGTGISHEKLFF.

V is TRBV6-5 and J is TRBJ2-7, with 11 bases matching TRBD2. This CDR3 is built from 15 residues. In germline, CDR1 is MNHEY, CDR2 SVGAGI. Trimming removed 6 bases from V and 1 base from J; junction bases left unmatched: 5. CDR3 protein: CASRSSGGTSYEQYF. CDR3 coding DNA: TGTGCCAGCAGATCTAGCGGGGGGACATCCTACGAGCAGTACTTC.

The V gene is TRBV7-3, the J gene TRBJ1-1, with TRBD1 matching over 7 bases. Trimming at V came to 1 base and at J to 6 bases, leaving 5 bases not matched to a gene. CDR3 length: 14 amino acids. The germline V gene encodes CDR1 SGHTA and CDR2 FQGTGA. The CDR3 loop is CASSLIGGQAEAFF. The CDR3 DNA follows: TGTGCCAGCAGCTTAATAGGGGGCCAGGCTGAAGCTTTCTTT.